The clone carrying this T cell receptor beta chain was counted only a few times. What it recognizes is unknown. Donors likely had unrecorded immune exposures despite being nominally healthy when sampled. The PCR employed 60 Vbeta primers together with 13 Jbeta primers. The protocol was immunoSEQ multiplex PCR, while the TCRdb copy is restricted to in-frame clones and leaves out a portion. The table shows about 140,000 clones, with roughly two thirds occurring only once. The data are from a study of cytomegalovirus exposure and HLA in healthy donors. Study outcomes and limitations: Researchers catalogued approximately 160 TCR beta chains as cytomegalovirus-associated.

Sequences were obtained from PBMCs. The clonotype originates from a woman aged 40-49 years in good health and CMV-seronegative.

In nucleotides, the CDR3 is TGTGCCAGCACTGCAGATACGCAGTATTTT. Its protein product is CASTADTQYF. This chain connects TRBV2 to TRBJ2-3, with D unresolved. Per germline, CDR1 SNHLY and CDR2 FYNNEI. This CDR3 is 10 amino acids long. The ends were cut back, 7 bases at V and 4 bases at J, with 3 bases in the middle.